This entry features one TCR beta chain sequence. What it binds is not known. TCRdb itself ran the reads through MiXCR, one entry per CDR3 protein. The sample contains hundreds of thousands of distinct CDR3 sequences, approximately 42% of which appear only once. The germline V gene encodes CDR1 SGHNT and CDR2 YYREEE (reference sequence). V dropped 3 bases and J dropped 3 bases, with 11 bases sitting between them. The CDR3 contains 14 residues. This sample was included in a study of T cell repertoires in cytomegalovirus infection. General study results and limits: In two of eight donors, the top clonotype was HLA-C-restricted CMV-specific. Frequencies of public TCR beta families were cumulated, and this identified carriers of CMV plus the relevant HLA.

The TCR sequence derives from a human donor in good health (CMV status not recorded). Some clones in this sample may be carry-over from other donors' samples. The sample was cultured PBMCs, taken from culture after CMV antigen stimulation. The J gene is TRBJ2-3, the V gene TRBV5-4; D uncertain. CDR3 protein: CASSSDLTTDTQYF. DNA of the CDR3: TGTGCCAGCAGCTCCGACTTGACTACAGATACGCAGTATTTT.